This record looks at one T cell receptor (beta chain) sequence and its context. The antigen remains unidentified. This record comes from a study of neurological immune-mediated disorders. The cells used in sorted libraries, CD4+ or CD8+ T cells, numbered about a million. Germline-derived CDR1 and CDR2 are MNHEY and SVGAGI. The CDR3 is made up of 14 amino acids. Trimming cost V 5 bases and J 8 bases; bases outside gene matches: 10. Study findings and constraints: It was HTLV-1-associated myelopathy that showed the most TCR clonal expansion, while multiple sclerosis showed the least, falling below healthy controls.

From the 5' RACE reads, TCRdb called clonotypes with MiXCR, one entry per CDR3 protein. Of some 20,000 distinct CDR3 sequences listed, approximately 14% are singletons. Sequenced input: CD4+ T cells from blood. This receptor was obtained from a woman aged 55-69 years with HTLV-1-associated myelopathy (HAM/TSP). This chain uses TRBV6-5 with TRBJ2-3; 7 bases align to TRBD1. CDR3: CASSPDRERGTQYF. CDR3 coding DNA: TGTGCCAGCAGTCCCGACAGGGAACGAGGTACGCAGTATTTT.